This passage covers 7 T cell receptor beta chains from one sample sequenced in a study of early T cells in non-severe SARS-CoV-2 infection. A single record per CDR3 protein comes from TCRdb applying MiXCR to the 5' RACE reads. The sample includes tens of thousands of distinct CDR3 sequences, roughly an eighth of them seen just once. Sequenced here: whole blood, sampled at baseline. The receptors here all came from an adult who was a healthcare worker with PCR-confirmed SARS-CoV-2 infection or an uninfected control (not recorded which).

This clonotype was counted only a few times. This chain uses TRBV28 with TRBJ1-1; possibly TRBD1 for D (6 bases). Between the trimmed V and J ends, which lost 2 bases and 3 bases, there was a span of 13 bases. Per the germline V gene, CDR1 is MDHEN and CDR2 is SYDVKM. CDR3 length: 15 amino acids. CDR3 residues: CASSLPGTIDTEAFF. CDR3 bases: TGTGCCAGCAGTTTACCCGGGACAATTGACACTGAAGCTTTCTTT.

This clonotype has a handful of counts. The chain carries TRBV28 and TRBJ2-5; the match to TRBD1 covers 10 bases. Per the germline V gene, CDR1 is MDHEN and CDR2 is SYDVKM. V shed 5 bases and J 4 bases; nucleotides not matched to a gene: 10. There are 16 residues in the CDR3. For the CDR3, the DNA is TGTGCCAGCAGTGACCCCGAGACAGGGGGCGGAGAGACCCAGTACTTC. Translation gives CASSDPETGGGETQYF.

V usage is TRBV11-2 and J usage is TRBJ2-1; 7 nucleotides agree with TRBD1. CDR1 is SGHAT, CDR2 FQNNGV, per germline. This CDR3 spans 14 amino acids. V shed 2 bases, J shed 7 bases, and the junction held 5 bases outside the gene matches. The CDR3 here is CASSLFSRGNEQFF. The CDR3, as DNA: TGTGCCAGCAGCTTATTCTCCAGGGGGAATGAGCAGTTCTTC.

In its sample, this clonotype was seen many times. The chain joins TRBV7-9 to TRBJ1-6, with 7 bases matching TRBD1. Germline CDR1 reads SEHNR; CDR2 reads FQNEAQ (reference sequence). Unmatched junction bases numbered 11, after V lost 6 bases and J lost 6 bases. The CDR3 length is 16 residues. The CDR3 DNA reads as TGTGCCAGCAGACCCCAAGCTAGGGGGCTTAATTCACCCCTCCACTTT. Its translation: CASRPQARGLNSPLHF.

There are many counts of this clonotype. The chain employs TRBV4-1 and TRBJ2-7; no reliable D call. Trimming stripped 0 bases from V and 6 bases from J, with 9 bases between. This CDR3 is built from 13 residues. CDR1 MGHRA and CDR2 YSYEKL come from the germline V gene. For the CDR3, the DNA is TGCGCCAGCAGCCAAGATCCCTGGGGCGAGCAGTACTTC. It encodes CASSQDPWGEQYF.

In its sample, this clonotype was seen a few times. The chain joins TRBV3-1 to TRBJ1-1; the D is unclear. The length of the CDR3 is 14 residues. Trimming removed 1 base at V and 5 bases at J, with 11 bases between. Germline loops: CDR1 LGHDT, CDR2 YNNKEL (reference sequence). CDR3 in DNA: TGTGCCAGCAGCCAAGCCGGGGAAGGGACTGAAGCTTTCTTT. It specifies CASSQAGEGTEAFF. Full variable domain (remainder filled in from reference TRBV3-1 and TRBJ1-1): DTAVSQTPKYLVTQMGNDKSIKCEQNLGHDTMYWYKQDSKKFLKIMFSYNNKELIINETVPNRFSPKSPDKAHLNLHINSLELGDSAVYFCASSQAGEGTEAFFGQGTRLTVV.

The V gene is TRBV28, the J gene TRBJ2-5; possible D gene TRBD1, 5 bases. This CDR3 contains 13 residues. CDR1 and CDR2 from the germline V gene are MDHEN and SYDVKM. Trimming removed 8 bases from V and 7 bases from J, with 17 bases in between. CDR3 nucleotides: TGTGCCAGCGTCCATAGGGGCTCGGGGACCCAGTACTTC. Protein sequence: CASVHRGSGTQYF.